The 28 T cell receptor beta chains listed next were all sequenced from one sample in a study of T cell responses to AZD1222 COVID-19 vaccine. Sequenced by immunoSEQ multiplex PCR; TCRdb stores in-frame clones only, minus some. The table lists around 100,000 clones, roughly 84% of them singletons. The sample was peripheral blood, taken on day 0 of AZD1222 vaccination. These receptors were taken from an adult in good health.

J is TRBJ1-1 and V is TRBV28, with D maybe TRBD1 (5 bases). The CDR3 runs to 16 residues. V lost 1 base and J 1 base, leaving 13 bases between the germline ends. Germline CDR1 reads MDHEN; CDR2 reads SYDVKM. The CDR3 is CASSLSMGVGNTEAFF. In DNA form, the CDR3 reads TGTGCCAGCAGTTTATCCATGGGGGTTGGGAACACTGAAGCTTTCTTT.

On this clone itself: At one end the junction does not follow the germline gene, possibly because of a read error. V and J are TRBV15 and TRBJ2-7, with 8 bases fitting TRBD2. CDR3 size: 12 residues. The germline V gene encodes CDR1 LNHNV and CDR2 YYDKDF (reference sequence). The CDR3 nucleotides read TGTGCCACCAGCAGAGCGGGGGGGGGACAAACCTTC. Its protein is CATSRAGGGQTF.

The rearrangement joins TRBV15 to TRBJ1-5, with TRBD1 matching over 7 bases. This CDR3 has 16 residues. V shed 4 bases and J 4 bases; nucleotides not matched to a gene: 10. Germline lookup yields CDR1 LNHNV and CDR2 YYDKDF (reference sequence). CDR3: CATSNTRDRTNQPQHF. CDR3 sequence (DNA): TGTGCCACCAGCAACACCCGGGACAGAACAAATCAGCCCCAGCATTTT.

The V and J genes are TRBV12-3 or TRBV12-4 and TRBJ2-3, with D unresolved. Trimming removed 5 bases from V and 0 bases from J, with 3 bases in between. The CDR3 has 12 residues. CDR3 bases: TGTGCCAGCAGTGCGAGCACAGATACGCAGTATTTT. Amino acid sequence: CASSASTDTQYF.

The V and J genes are TRBV5-4 and TRBJ2-5; 8 bases fit TRBD1. Trimming cost V 3 bases and J 2 bases; bases outside gene matches: 6. The CDR3 contains 15 residues. Germline V gene sequence: CDR1 SGHNT, CDR2 YYREEE (reference sequence). In nucleotides, the CDR3 is TGTGCCAGCAGCTGGGGGAACAGGGGGCAAGAGACCCAGTACTTC. This gives the protein CASSWGNRGQETQYF.

The chain carries TRBV18 and TRBJ2-7; D uncertain. Germline CDR1 and CDR2: KGHSH and LQKENI. This CDR3 is 14 amino acids long. Trimming took 2 bases from V and 1 from J, leaving 9 bases between them. DNA of the CDR3: TGTGCCAGCTCACCAGGCGTCGGATCCTACGAGCAGTACTTC. Translated, it gives CASSPGVGSYEQYF. Drawing the rest from reference TRBV18 and TRBJ2-7, the complete variable domain is NAGVMQNPRHLVRRRGQEARLRCSPMKGHSHVYWYRQLPEEGLKFMVYLQKENIIDESGMPKERFSAEFPKEGPSILRIQQVVRGDSAAYFCASSPGVGSYEQYFGPGTRLTVT.

The chain links TRBV6-7 to TRBJ1-3; D uncertain. TRBV6-7 is placed among ORFs of uncertain function. This CDR3 has 15 residues. Trimming took 0 bases from V and 4 from J, leaving 10 bases between them. The CDR3 bases are TGTGCCAGCAGTTACTCGACCCTTGGCGGAAACACCATATATTTT. Translation gives CASSYSTLGGNTIYF.

The chain employs TRBV9 and TRBJ1-6, with D perhaps matching TRBD1 (5 bases). Germline lookup yields CDR1 SGDLS and CDR2 YYNGEE. The V end was cut by 0 bases, the J end by 6 bases, with 13 bases between. The CDR3 contains 16 residues. CDR3 sequence (DNA): TGTGCCAGCAGCGTAGAGAGGACAACTGTTAATTCACCCCTCCACTTT. Protein product: CASSVERTTVNSPLHF.

V and J are TRBV12-5 and TRBJ2-4; D gene ambiguous. CDR3 length: 12 amino acids. The V and J ends lost 0 bases and 9 bases respectively, with 6 bases between them. CDR1 and CDR2 from the germline V gene are LGHNT and FRNRAP. The chain's CDR3 is CASGLVGFIQYF. The DNA for the CDR3 is TGTGCTAGTGGTTTGGTTGGGTTCATTCAGTACTTC.

The rearrangement uses TRBV4-3 and TRBJ2-1, with a possible D match to TRBD1 (6 bases). The V and J ends lost 2 bases and 8 bases respectively, with 10 bases between them. CDR3 size: 13 residues. Germline-derived CDR1 and CDR2 are LGHNA and YSLEER. The DNA of the CDR3 is TGCGCCAGCAGCCAACACAGGGTCTATGAGCAGTTCTTC. Translation gives CASSQHRVYEQFF.

The chain combines TRBV5-1 with TRBJ1-2; no firm D call. The length of the CDR3 is 14 residues. Germline V CDR1 and CDR2: SGHRS, YFSETQ. Trimming shortened V by 3 bases and J by 0 bases, and 9 bases separated the two germline ends. The CDR3 spells CASSSRLANYGYTF. The CDR3 bases are TGCGCCAGCAGCTCCAGGTTAGCTAACTATGGCTACACCTTC.

The chain recombines TRBV6-9 with TRBJ2-6; no clear D. The ends were cut back, 7 bases at V and 0 bases at J, with 4 bases in the middle. This CDR3 contains 13 residues. Germline V gene sequence: CDR1 MNHGY, CDR2 SVAAGI. The CDR3 spells CASIHSGANVLTF. CDR3 coding DNA: TGTGCCAGCATACACTCTGGGGCCAACGTCCTGACTTTC.

This chain connects TRBV7-2 to TRBJ2-5, with D perhaps being TRBD1 or TRBD2 (6 bases each). V was shortened by 5 bases and J by 1 base, with 14 bases between the two germline ends. Germline CDR1 is SGHTA and CDR2 is FQGNSA. The length of the CDR3 is 15 residues. CDR3 nucleotide sequence: TGTGCCAGCAGCCGGAGGTGGGGGGCCCAAGAGACCCAGTACTTC. It yields the protein CASSRRWGAQETQYF.

J is TRBJ1-6 and V is TRBV2; D uncertain. The V end was cut by 3 bases, the J end by 9 bases, with 15 bases between. The CDR3 loop spans 15 amino acids. Per the germline V gene, CDR1 is SNHLY and CDR2 is FYNNEI. CDR3 loop: CASSDGMGSASPLHF. The CDR3 DNA reads as TGTGCCAGCAGTGACGGGATGGGTAGCGCTTCACCCCTCCACTTT.

The chain links TRBV2 to TRBJ2-7; D is unclear. V dropped 1 base and J dropped 3 bases, with 13 bases sitting between them. This CDR3 comprises 15 residues. The germline CDR1 and CDR2 sequences are SNHLY and FYNNEI. CDR3 residues: CASSEEELSVYEQYV. The CDR3 coding sequence is TGTGCCAGCAGTGAAGAGGAGTTATCTGTCTACGAGCAGTACGTC.

The V and J genes are TRBV9 and TRBJ2-5; the D gene could be TRBD1 or TRBD2 (7 bases each). Trimming removed 3 bases at V and 5 bases at J, with 17 bases between. Germline lookup yields CDR1 SGDLS and CDR2 YYNGEE. The CDR3 has 15 residues. CDR3 coding DNA: TGTGCCAGCAGCGGCCAGGGGGAGGGTCTGGAGACCCAGTACTTC. This gives the protein CASSGQGEGLETQYF.

V usage is TRBV19 and J usage is TRBJ1-5; 7 nucleotides align to TRBD1. This CDR3 has 17 amino acids. Germline V CDR1 and CDR2: LNHDA, SQIVND (reference sequence). With 0 bases clipped from V and 2 bases from J, the junction kept 7 bases outside the gene matches. The CDR3 protein is CASSIDKRGHGNQPQHF. CDR3 in DNA: TGTGCCAGTAGTATAGATAAGAGGGGGCATGGCAATCAGCCCCAGCATTTT.

This clone was seen a few times. This chain connects TRBV14 to TRBJ2-3; D is unresolved. The length of the CDR3 is 13 residues. Germline V gene sequence: CDR1 SGHDN, CDR2 FVKESK. Trimming pared 4 bases from V and 5 bases from J, leaving 10 bases between. CDR3 region: CASSPFQGDTQYF. The CDR3 region has the DNA TGTGCCAGCAGCCCCTTCCAAGGAGATACGCAGTATTTT.

The gene calls are TRBV6-5 and TRBJ2-1, with a tentative D call TRBD2 (6 bases). Germline V gives CDR1 MNHEY, CDR2 SVGAGI. V lost 0 bases to trimming and J lost 9 bases, with 9 bases between them. The length of the CDR3 is 13 residues. CDR3 bases: TGTGCCAGCAGTTACTCTGGGGGGTCTGAGCAGTTCTTC. The encoded protein is CASSYSGGSEQFF.

This chain links TRBV27 with TRBJ2-7; 7 bases are shared with TRBD1. CDR1 is MNHEY and CDR2 is SMNVEV in the germline V gene (reference sequence). V trimming: 2 bases; J trimming: 4 bases; junction bases outside the gene matches: 8. The CDR3 consists of 15 residues. The CDR3 DNA reads TGTGCCAGCAGTTTAATAGGACAGGAGGCATACGAGCAGTACTTC. This translates into CASSLIGQEAYEQYF.

CDR3 sequence: CASSEDSGYSPLHF. DNA for the CDR3: TGTGCCAGCAGTGAAGACAGTGGATATTCACCCCTCCACTTT. The chain joins TRBV6-4 to TRBJ1-6; maybe TRBD1 (5 bases). The germline CDR1 and CDR2 sequences are MRHNA and SNTAGT. The CDR3 consists of 14 residues. Trimming removed 3 bases from V and 8 bases from J, with 11 bases in between.

The chain has TRBV5-1 and TRBJ1-5; D uncertain. V lost 2 bases and J lost 9, with 12 bases in between. There are 13 residues in the CDR3. The germline gives CDR1 SGHRS, CDR2 YFSETQ. In DNA, the CDR3 is TGCGCCAGCAGCTTAGACGGTTTTGTGCCCCAGCATTTT. Residues: CASSLDGFVPQHF.

The V gene is TRBV5-4, the J gene TRBJ2-3; 11 nucleotides match TRBD2. This CDR3 is built from 15 residues. Germline CDR1 and CDR2: SGHNT and YYREEE (reference sequence). Trimming at V came to 3 bases and at J to 1 base, leaving 1 base not matched to a gene. The CDR3 bases are TGTGCCAGCAGCTCTAGCGGGAGGCGCACAGATACGCAGTATTTT. Translation: CASSSSGRRTDTQYF.

The V call is TRBV6-5, the J call TRBJ2-5; D possibly uses TRBD1 or TRBD2 (5 bases each). With 2 bases removed from V and 6 bases from J, the gap between germline ends came to 10 bases. Germline V gives CDR1 MNHEY, CDR2 SVGAGI. This CDR3 is built from 13 residues. CDR3 nucleotides: TGTGCCAGCAGTTACGACGAGGGGAAGACCCAGTACTTC. Protein product: CASSYDEGKTQYF.

The chain is built from TRBV18 and TRBJ1-5; the D is unclear. The CDR3 totals 13 residues. CDR1 KGHSH and CDR2 LQKENI come from the germline V gene. V was clipped by 0 bases and J by 4 bases, with 4 bases between them. The CDR3 coding sequence is TGTGCCAGCTCACCACCCGATAATCAGCCCCAGCATTTT. Protein sequence: CASSPPDNQPQHF. The full variable domain, completed using reference TRBV18 and TRBJ1-5, is NAGVMQNPRHLVRRRGQEARLRCSPMKGHSHVYWYRQLPEEGLKFMVYLQKENIIDESGMPKERFSAEFPKEGPSILRIQQVVRGDSAAYFCASSPPDNQPQHFGDGTRLSIL.

The rearrangement joins TRBV28 to TRBJ2-7; D remains ambiguous. The ends were cut back, 5 bases at V and 1 base at J, with 3 bases in the middle. The CDR3 is 11 residues long. Germline loops: CDR1 MDHEN, CDR2 SYDVKM. CDR3 DNA: TGTGCCAGCAGTGTTTCCTACGAGCAGTACTTC. Translation gives CASSVSYEQYF.

This chain connects TRBV6-5 to TRBJ2-5; 9 positions match TRBD2. Germline CDR1 and CDR2: MNHEY and SVGAGI. This CDR3 spans 12 amino acids. After removal of 11 bases from V and 2 bases from J, the junction contained 3 bases not matched to a gene. This CDR3 is CAAGGIQETQYF. The CDR3 DNA reads TGTGCCGCGGGGGGGATACAAGAGACCCAGTACTTC.

The V call is TRBV6-5, the J call TRBJ2-7, with 15 bases aligning to TRBD2. V lost 6 bases to trimming and J lost 2 bases; unmatched junction nucleotides: 2. CDR3 length equals 15 residues. The germline V gene has CDR1 MNHEY and CDR2 SVGAGI. The CDR3 DNA sequence: TGTGCCAGCAGGCGGACTAGCGGGGGGGCCTACGAGCAGTACGTC. As protein: CASRRTSGGAYEQYV.